The sequence of this TCR beta chain was determined in a study of cytomegalovirus exposure and HLA in healthy donors. Overall study findings and caveats: One variant, a missense change in DCLRE1C, was linked in a later analysis to TCR beta V- and J-gene trimming. Most TCR sequences were seen very rarely across donors, but some public TCRs occurred in many.

The germline gives CDR1 MNHEY, CDR2 SVGAGI. The CDR3 has 14 amino acids. V shed 5 bases and J shed 4 bases, with 15 bases lying between them. Notes on this clone: Its specificity is not known.

The PCR was carried out with 60 Vbeta primers and 13 Jbeta primers. The assay was immunoSEQ multiplex PCR, and TCRdb's table has in-frame clones only and misses some. The table lists about 210,000 clones, about four fifths of them singletons. This chain joins TRBV6-5 and TRBJ2-7; TRBD1 is a possible D gene (5 bases). Sequencing was performed on PBMCs. The receptor's source is a young man in good health and CMV-seronegative. This CDR3 reads CASSDWGDSYEQYF. The CDR3 region has the DNA TGTGCCAGCAGTGACTGGGGCGATTCTTACGAGCAGTACTTC.